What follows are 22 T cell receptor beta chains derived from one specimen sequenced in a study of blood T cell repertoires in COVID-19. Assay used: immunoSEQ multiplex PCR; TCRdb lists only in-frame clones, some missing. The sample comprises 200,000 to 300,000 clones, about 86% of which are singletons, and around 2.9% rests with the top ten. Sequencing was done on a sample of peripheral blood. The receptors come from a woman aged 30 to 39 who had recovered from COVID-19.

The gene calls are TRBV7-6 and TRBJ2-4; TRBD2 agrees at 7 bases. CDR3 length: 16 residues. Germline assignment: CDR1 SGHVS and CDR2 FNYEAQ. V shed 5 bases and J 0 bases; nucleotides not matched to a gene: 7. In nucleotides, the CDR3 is TGTGCCAGCAGCCCCGTTTCGGGGGGAGCCAAAAACATTCAGTACTTC. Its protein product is CASSPVSGGAKNIQYF.

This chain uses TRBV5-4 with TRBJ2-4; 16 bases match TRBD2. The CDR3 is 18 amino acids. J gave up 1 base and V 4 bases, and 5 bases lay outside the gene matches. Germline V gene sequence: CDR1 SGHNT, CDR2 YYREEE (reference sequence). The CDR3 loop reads CASSVGLAGGRAKNIQYF. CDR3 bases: TGTGCCAGCAGCGTGGGACTAGCGGGGGGGCGGGCCAAAAACATTCAGTACTTC.

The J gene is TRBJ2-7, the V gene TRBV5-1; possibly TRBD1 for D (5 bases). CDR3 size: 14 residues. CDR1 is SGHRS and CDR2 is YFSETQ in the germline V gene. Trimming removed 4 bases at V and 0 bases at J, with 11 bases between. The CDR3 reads CASSPTASSYEQYF. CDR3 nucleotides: TGCGCCAGCAGCCCGACAGCGAGCTCCTACGAGCAGTACTTC.

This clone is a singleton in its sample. For the CDR3, the DNA is TGTGCCAGCGGGGGGATCTCTGGGGCCAACGTCCTGACTTTC. Amino acids: CASGGISGANVLTF. The chain combines TRBV2 with TRBJ2-6; TRBD2 is a possible D gene (6 bases). The V end was cut by 8 bases, the J end by 0 bases, with 8 bases between. Germline assignment: CDR1 SNHLY and CDR2 FYNNEI. CDR3 size: 14 residues.

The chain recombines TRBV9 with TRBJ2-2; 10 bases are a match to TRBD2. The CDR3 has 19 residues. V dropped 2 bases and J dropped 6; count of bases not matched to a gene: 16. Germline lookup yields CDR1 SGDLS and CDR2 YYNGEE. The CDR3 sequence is CASSVGTSVPRRGAGELFF. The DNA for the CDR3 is TGTGCCAGCAGCGTGGGGACTAGCGTCCCACGTCGGGGCGCCGGGGAGCTGTTTTTT.

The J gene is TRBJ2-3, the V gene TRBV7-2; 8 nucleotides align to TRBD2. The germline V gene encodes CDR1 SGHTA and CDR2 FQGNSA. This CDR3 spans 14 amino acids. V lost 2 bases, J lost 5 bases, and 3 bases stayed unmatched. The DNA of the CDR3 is TGTGCCAGCAGCTTACGGGGGGGTGGAGATACGCAGTATTTT. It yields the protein CASSLRGGGDTQYF.

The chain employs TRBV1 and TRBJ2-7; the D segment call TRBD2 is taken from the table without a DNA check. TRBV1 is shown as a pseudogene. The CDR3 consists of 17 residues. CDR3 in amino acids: CTSSQDRASGTSYEQYF. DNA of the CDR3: TGCACCAGCAGCCAAGATCGGGCTAGCGGTACCTCCTACGAGCAGTACTTC.

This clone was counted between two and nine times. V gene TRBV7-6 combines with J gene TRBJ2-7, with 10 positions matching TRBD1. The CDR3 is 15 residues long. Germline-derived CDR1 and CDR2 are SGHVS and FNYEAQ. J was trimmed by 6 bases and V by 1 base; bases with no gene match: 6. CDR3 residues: CASSLDWGTGVEQYF. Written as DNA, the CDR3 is TGTGCCAGCAGCTTAGACTGGGGGACAGGGGTCGAGCAGTACTTC.

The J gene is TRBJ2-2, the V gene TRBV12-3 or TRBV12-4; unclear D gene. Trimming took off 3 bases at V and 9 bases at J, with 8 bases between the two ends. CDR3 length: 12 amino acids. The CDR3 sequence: CASSLNSRELFF. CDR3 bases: TGTGCCAGCAGTTTGAACAGCCGGGAGCTGTTTTTT.

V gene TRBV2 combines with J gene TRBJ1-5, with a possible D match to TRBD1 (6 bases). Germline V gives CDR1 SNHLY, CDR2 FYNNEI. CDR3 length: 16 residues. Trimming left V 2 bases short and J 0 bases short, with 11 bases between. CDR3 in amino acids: CASSELGGNSNQPQHF. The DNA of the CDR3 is TGTGCCAGCAGTGAATTAGGGGGAAATAGCAATCAGCCCCAGCATTTT.

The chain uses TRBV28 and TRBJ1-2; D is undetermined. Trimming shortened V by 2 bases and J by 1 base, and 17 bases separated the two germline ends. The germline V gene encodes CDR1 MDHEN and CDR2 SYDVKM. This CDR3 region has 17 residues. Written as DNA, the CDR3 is TGTGCCAGCAGTTTAGGTCAAGCCACTATTTTTAACTATGGCTACACCTTC. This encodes CASSLGQATIFNYGYTF.

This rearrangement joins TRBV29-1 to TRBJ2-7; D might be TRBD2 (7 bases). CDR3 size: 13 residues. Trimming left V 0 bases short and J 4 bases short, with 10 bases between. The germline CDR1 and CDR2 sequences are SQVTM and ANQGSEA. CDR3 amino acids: CSVEDRGGYEQYF. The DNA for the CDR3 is TGCAGCGTTGAAGACAGGGGAGGGTACGAGCAGTACTTC.

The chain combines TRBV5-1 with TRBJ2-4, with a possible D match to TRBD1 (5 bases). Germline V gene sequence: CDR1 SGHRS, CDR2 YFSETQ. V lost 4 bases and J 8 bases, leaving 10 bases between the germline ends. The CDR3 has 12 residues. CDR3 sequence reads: CASSPLGDIQYF. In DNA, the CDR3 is TGCGCCAGCAGCCCCCTAGGGGACATTCAGTACTTC. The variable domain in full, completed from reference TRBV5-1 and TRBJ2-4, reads KAGVTQTPRYLIKTRGQQVTLSCSPISGHRSVSWYQQTPGQGLQFLFEYFSETQRNKGNFPGRFSGRQFSNSRSEMNVSTLELGDSALYLCASSPLGDIQYFGAGTRLSVL.

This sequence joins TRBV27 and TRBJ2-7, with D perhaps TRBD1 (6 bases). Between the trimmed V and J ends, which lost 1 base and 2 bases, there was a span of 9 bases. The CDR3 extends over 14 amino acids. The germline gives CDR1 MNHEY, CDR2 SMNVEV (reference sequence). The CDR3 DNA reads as TGTGCCAGCAGTTTATATGGGGGCGCCTACGAGCAGTACTTC. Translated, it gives CASSLYGGAYEQYF.

CDR3 protein: CASSQLGQYSGYTF. The CDR3 DNA is TGTGCCAGCAGCCAACTGGGACAGTATTCGGGCTACACCTTC. The chain combines TRBV7-2 with TRBJ1-2; the match to TRBD1 covers 7 bases. V was pared by 5 bases and J by 8 bases, with 11 bases of the junction left unmatched. The CDR3 contains 14 residues. Germline loops: CDR1 SGHTA, CDR2 FQGNSA.

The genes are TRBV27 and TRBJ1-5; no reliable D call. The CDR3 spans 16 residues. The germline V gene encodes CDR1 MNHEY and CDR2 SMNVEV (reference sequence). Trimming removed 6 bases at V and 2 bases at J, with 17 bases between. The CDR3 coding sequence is TGTGCCAGCAGCCTATACCCGCCCCAGGGCAATCAGCCCCAGCATTTT. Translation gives CASSLYPPQGNQPQHF.

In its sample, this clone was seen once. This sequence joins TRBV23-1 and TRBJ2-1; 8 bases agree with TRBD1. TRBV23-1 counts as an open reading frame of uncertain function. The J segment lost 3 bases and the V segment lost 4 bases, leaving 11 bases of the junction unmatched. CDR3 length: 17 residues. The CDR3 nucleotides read TGCGCCAGCAGTCGCCCCCGCCGCAGGGGGCACTACAATGAGCAGTTCTTC. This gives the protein CASSRPRRRGHYNEQFF.

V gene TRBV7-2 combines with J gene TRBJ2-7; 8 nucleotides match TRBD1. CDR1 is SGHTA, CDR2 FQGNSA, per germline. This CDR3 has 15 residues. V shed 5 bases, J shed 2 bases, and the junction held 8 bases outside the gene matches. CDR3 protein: CASSPDRVRTYEQYF. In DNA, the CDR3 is TGTGCCAGCAGCCCGGACAGGGTGAGAACCTACGAGCAGTACTTC.

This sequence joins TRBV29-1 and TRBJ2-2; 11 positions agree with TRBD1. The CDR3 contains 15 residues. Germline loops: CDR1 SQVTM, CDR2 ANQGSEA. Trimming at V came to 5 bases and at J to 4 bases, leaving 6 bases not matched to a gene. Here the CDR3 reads CSVPGQGDSTGELFF. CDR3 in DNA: TGCAGCGTTCCGGGACAGGGGGACTCCACCGGGGAGCTGTTTTTT.

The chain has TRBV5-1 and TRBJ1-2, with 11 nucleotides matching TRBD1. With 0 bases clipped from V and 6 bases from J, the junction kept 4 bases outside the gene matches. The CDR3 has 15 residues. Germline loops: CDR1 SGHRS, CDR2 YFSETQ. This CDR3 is CASSLVGQGVDGYTF. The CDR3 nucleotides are TGCGCCAGCAGCTTGGTGGGACAGGGGGTAGATGGCTACACCTTC.

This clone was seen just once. Written as DNA, the CDR3 is TGTGCCAGCAGTTATGGCTTGGACTATGGCTACACCTTC. It translates to CASSYGLDYGYTF. The V and J genes are TRBV6-5 and TRBJ1-2; D not certain. The V end was cut by 3 bases, the J end by 3 bases, with 8 bases between. The CDR3 totals 13 residues. The germline gives CDR1 MNHEY, CDR2 SVGAGI.

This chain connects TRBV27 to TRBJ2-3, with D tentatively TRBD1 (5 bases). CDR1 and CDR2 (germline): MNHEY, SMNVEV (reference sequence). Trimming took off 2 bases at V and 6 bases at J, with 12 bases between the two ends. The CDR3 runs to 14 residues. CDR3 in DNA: TGTGCCAGCAGTTTACTGAACAGGAAGGATACGCAGTATTTT. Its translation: CASSLLNRKDTQYF.